This T cell receptor (beta chain) appears in the sequencing data of a study of blood T cell repertoires in COVID-19. The wider study: From the United States, Italy and Spain came samples of acute and convalescent COVID-19. The cDNA or gDNA used as material had been derived from T cells, B-cell-depleted T cells, or PBMCs.

This CDR3 comprises 15 residues. The germline V gene encodes CDR1 LGHNA and CDR2 YSLEER. The V gene lost 6 bases and the J gene lost 0 bases, with 12 bases spanning the gap. Original data processing: Estimation of nucleated cell counts relied on the amplification of reference gene primers. The data were produced by immunoSEQ multiplex PCR, yet TCRdb's version contains in-frame clones alone and is incomplete. V, J and clone size reflect that table, while D and trimming were determined from the DNA. The repertoire includes just under 300,000 clones, around 86% of them detected once, and roughly 1.3% sits in the top ten.

The V gene is TRBV4-3, the J gene TRBJ1-5; possible D gene TRBD1, 5 bases. Sequencing was carried out using peripheral blood. The receptor was isolated from a man in his 70s with acute or convalescent COVID-19. The CDR3 protein is CASSYDSNSNQPQHF. Written as DNA, the CDR3 is TGCGCCAGCAGTTACGACAGCAATAGCAATCAGCCCCAGCATTTT.